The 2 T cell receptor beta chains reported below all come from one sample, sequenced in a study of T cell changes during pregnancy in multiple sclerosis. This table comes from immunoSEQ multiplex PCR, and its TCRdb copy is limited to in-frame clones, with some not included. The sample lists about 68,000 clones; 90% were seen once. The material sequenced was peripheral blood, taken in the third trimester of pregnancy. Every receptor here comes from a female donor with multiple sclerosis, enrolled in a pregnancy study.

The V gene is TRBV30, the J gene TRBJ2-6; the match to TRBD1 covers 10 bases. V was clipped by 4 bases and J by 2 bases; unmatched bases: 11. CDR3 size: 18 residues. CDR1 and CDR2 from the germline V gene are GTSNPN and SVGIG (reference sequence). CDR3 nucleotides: TGTGCCTGGAACAACCAGGGACAGGGGCCCCCTGGGGCCAACGTCCTGACTTTC. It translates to CAWNNQGQGPPGANVLTF.

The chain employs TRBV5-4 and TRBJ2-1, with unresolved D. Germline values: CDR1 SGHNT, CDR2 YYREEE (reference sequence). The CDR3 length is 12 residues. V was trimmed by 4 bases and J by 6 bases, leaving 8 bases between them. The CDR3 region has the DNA TGTGCCAGCAGCATATCAGGCAATGAGCAGTTCTTC. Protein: CASSISGNEQFF.